The 9 T cell receptor beta chains below were found in one sample sequenced in a study of blood T cell repertoires in COVID-19. Only in-frame clones appear in the TCRdb table, and some are missing; sequencing was by immunoSEQ multiplex PCR. This sample has 250,000 to 300,000 clones, with roughly 90% found just once. The sample taken for sequencing was peripheral blood. These receptor sequences come from a man aged 50-60 years with acute or convalescent COVID-19.

This chain links TRBV10-3 with TRBJ1-6; 7 bases map to TRBD1. The CDR3 length is 17 residues. V lost 6 bases to trimming and J lost 0 bases; unmatched junction nucleotides: 8. The germline gives CDR1 ENHRY, CDR2 SYGVKD. CDR3 region: CAISLDRTSSYNSPLHF. The CDR3 DNA reads TGTGCCATCAGCTTGGACAGGACGAGCTCCTATAATTCACCCCTCCACTTT.

This clone occurred once. The V and J genes are TRBV5-4 and TRBJ2-3; TRBD2 agrees at 9 bases. Germline CDR1 reads SGHNT; CDR2 reads YYREEE (reference sequence). The CDR3 totals 15 residues. V lost 0 bases to trimming and J lost 1 base; unmatched junction nucleotides: 0. In DNA form, the CDR3 reads TGTGCCAGCAGCTTGGGACTAGCGGGCACAGATACGCAGTATTTT. Protein: CASSLGLAGTDTQYF. Filled out from reference TRBV5-4 and TRBJ2-3, the complete variable domain reads ETGVTQSPTHLIKTRGQQVTLRCSSQSGHNTVSWYQQALGQGPQFIFQYYREEENGRGNFPPRFSGLQFPNYSSELNVNALELDDSALYLCASSLGLAGTDTQYFGPGTRLTVL.

J is TRBJ2-1 and V is TRBV10-2; TRBD1 might be the D (6 bases). Trimming shortened V by 6 bases and J by 0 bases, and 15 bases separated the two germline ends. The CDR3 has 16 amino acids. The V gene's germline CDR1 is WSHSY and CDR2 SAAADI. CDR3 in amino acids: CASRQIQGISYNEQFF. The CDR3 DNA reads TGCGCCAGCAGACAAATCCAGGGGATCTCCTACAATGAGCAGTTCTTC.

This sequence joins TRBV6-6 and TRBJ2-7; D is uncertain. The germline V and J ends were trimmed by 2 bases and 7 bases, with 12 bases remaining between them. This CDR3 comprises 13 residues. The germline CDR1 and CDR2 sequences are MNHNY and SVGAGI (reference sequence). The CDR3 sequence: CASSYHETGEQYF. CDR3 DNA sequence: TGTGCCAGCAGTTACCACGAGACTGGGGAGCAGTACTTC.

This chain uses TRBV5-1 with TRBJ2-7; 9 bases map to TRBD1. Germline V CDR1 and CDR2: SGHRS, YFSETQ. V trimming: 1 base; J trimming: 2 bases; junction bases outside the gene matches: 4. This CDR3 region has 15 residues. CDR3 protein: CASSLWDRETYEQYF. The CDR3 DNA sequence: TGCGCCAGCAGCTTGTGGGACAGGGAAACCTACGAGCAGTACTTC.

The J gene is TRBJ1-2, the V gene TRBV4-1; TRBD1 matches at 8 bases. The trim removed 4 bases at V and 3 bases at J, leaving 4 bases unmatched. The V gene's germline CDR1 is MGHRA and CDR2 YSYEKL. The CDR3 consists of 14 residues. In DNA form, the CDR3 reads TGCGCCAGCAGCCCTACACAGGGGGACTATGGCTACACCTTC. As protein: CASSPTQGDYGYTF.

The chain couples TRBV9 to TRBJ1-5; D might be TRBD1 (6 bases). From germline, CDR1 is SGDLS and CDR2 YYNGEE. Trimming cost V 0 bases and J 6 bases, with 13 bases left between them. This CDR3 has 15 residues. The CDR3 nucleotides are TGTGCCAGCAGCGTAGATTCAGGGGTACGTCAGCCCCAGCATTTT. It translates to CASSVDSGVRQPQHF.

This clone came up a few times. This chain links TRBV4-1 with TRBJ2-3; 8 nucleotides match TRBD2. With V trimmed by 4 bases and J by 4 bases, 13 bases remained unmatched. Germline CDR1 MGHRA, CDR2 YSYEKL. This CDR3 region has 17 residues. Here the CDR3 DNA reads TGCGCCAGCAGCCGCATCCCTAGCGGGTTCGTGGCAGATACGCAGTATTTT. Its protein is CASSRIPSGFVADTQYF.

This clone was detected once. The chain has TRBV30 and TRBJ1-4; 7 nucleotides match TRBD1. CDR1 is GTSNPN and CDR2 is SVGIG in the germline V gene (reference sequence). J was trimmed by 8 bases and V by 3 bases; bases with no gene match: 9. The CDR3 consists of 14 residues. CDR3 coding DNA: TGTGCCTGGAGCTCACAGGGGATGAGGGAAAAACTGTTTTTT. Its protein is CAWSSQGMREKLFF.